This T cell receptor (beta chain) was observed in a study of tumor and adjacent non-tumor tissue in lung cancer. This sample's RNA came from whole unsorted tissue. The normal lung tissue was taken more than 3 cm from the tumor edge. The CDR3 has 12 amino acids. In germline, CDR1 is MDHEN, CDR2 SYDVKM. Regarding this clonotype: One end of the junction fails to match germline, which may point to a read error.

The library came from three nested PCR rounds adapted from ARM-PCR protocols. TCRdb fed the multiplex PCR reads into MiXCR, producing one record per CDR3 protein. The profile covers some 100,000 distinct CDR3 sequences, with 55% to 65% appearing a single time and approximately 18% taken by the ten largest. Sequencing was carried out using distant non-tumor lung tissue. This TCR came from a man aged 25-45 years with non-small cell lung cancer. The chain is built from TRBV28 and TRBJ2-5, with D unresolved. For the CDR3, the DNA is TGTGCCGGCAGTTTTTCCCGAGAGACCCAGTACTTC. It codes for CAGSFSRETQYF.